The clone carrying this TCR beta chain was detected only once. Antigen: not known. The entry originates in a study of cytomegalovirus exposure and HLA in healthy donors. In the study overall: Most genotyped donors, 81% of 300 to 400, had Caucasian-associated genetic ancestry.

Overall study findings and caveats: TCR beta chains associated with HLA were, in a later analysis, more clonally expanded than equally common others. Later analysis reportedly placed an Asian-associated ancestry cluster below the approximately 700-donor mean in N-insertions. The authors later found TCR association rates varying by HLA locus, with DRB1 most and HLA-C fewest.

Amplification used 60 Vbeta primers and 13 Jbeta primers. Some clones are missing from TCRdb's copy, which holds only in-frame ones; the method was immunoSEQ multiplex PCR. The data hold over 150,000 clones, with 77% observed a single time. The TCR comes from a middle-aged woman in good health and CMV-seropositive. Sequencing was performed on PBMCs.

In nucleotides, the CDR3 is TGTGCCAGCAGCTCGGGACAGGGGACCTACAATGAGCAGTTCTTC. Its translation: CASSSGQGTYNEQFF. This sequence joins TRBV7-9 and TRBJ2-1; 10 nucleotides agree with TRBD1. CDR3 size: 15 residues. V dropped 4 bases and J dropped 2; count of bases not matched to a gene: 2. CDR1 is SEHNR, CDR2 FQNEAQ, per germline (reference sequence).